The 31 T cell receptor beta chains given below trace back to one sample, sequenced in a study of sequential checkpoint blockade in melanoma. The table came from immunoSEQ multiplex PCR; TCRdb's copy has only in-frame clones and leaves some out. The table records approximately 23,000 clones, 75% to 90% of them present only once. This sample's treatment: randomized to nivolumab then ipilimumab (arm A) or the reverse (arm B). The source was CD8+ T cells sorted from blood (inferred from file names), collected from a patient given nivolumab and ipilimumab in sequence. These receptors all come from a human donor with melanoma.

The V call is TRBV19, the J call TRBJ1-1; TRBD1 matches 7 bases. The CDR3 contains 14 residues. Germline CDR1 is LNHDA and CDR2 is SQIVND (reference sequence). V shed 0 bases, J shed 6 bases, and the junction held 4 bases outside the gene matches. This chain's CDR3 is CASSIDPGQSEAFF. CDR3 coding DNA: TGTGCCAGTAGTATAGATCCGGGACAGTCTGAAGCTTTCTTT.

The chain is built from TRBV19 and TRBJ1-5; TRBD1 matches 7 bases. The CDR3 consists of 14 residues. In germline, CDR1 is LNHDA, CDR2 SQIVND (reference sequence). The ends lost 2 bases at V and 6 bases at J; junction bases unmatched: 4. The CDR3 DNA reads TGTGCCAGTAGTATAAGGGACAGTGGTCAGCCCCAGCATTTT. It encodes CASSIRDSGQPQHF.

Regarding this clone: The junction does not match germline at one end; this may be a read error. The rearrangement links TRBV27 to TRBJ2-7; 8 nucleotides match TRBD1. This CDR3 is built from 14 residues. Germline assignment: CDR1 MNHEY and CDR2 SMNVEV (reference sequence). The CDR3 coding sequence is TGTGCCAGCAGTCTCGGACAGGGCTTGGGCGAGCAGTGCTTC. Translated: CASSLGQGLGEQCF.

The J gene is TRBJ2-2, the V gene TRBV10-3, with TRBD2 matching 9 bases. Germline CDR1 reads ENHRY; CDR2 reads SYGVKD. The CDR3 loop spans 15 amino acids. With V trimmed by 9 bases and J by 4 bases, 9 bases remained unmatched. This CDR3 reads CAIAEREAFTGELFF. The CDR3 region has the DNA TGTGCCATTGCAGAGCGGGAGGCCTTCACCGGGGAGCTGTTTTTT.

The CDR3 nucleotides are TGTGCCAGCAGCTTGTTTGGAGGGGGCGATTATGGCTACACCTTC. The encoded protein is CASSLFGGGDYGYTF. The chain links TRBV5-6 to TRBJ1-2; TRBD1 aligns across 7 bases. Germline CDR1 reads SGHDT; CDR2 reads YYEEEE. The CDR3 sequence is 15 residues long. Trimming removed 1 base from V and 5 bases from J; junction bases left unmatched: 8.

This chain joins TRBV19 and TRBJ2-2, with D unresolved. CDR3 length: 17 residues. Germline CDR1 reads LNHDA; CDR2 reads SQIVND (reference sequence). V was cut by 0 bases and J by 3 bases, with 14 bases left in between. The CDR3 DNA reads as TGTGCCAGTAGTATAGATCTGGAGCTAGTAGACACCGGGGAGCTGTTTTTT. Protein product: CASSIDLELVDTGELFF.

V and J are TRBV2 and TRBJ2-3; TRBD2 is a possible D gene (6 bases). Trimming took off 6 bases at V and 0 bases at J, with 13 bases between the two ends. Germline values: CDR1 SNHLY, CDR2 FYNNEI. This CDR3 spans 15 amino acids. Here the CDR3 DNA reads TGTGCCAGCAGCCCACCGGGACTCAGCACAGATACGCAGTATTTT. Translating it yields CASSPPGLSTDTQYF.

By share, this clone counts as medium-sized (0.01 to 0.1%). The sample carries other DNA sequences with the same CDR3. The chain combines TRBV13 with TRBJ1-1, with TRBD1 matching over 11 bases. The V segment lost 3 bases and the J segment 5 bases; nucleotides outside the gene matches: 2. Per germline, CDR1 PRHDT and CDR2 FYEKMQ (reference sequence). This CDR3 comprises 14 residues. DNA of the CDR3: TGTGCCAGCAGCTTGGGACAGGGGGGTACTGAAGCTTTCTTT. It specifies CASSLGQGGTEAFF. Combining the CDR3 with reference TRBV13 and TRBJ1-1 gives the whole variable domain AAGVIQSPRHLIKEKRETATLKCYPIPRHDTVYWYQQGPGQDPQFLISFYEKMQSDKGSIPDRFSAQQFSDYHSELNMSSLELGDSALYFCASSLGQGGTEAFFGQGTRLTVV.

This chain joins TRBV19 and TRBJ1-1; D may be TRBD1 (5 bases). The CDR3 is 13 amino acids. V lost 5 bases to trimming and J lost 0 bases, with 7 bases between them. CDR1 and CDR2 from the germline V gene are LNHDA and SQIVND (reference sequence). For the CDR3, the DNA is TGTGCCAGTAGTCCAGGGTTGAACACTGAAGCTTTCTTT. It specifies CASSPGLNTEAFF.

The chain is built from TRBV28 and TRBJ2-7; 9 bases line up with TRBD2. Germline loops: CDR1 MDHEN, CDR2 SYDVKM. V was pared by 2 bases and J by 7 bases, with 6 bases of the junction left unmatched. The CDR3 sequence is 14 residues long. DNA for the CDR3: TGTGCCAGCAGTTTAGCGGGAGGGCAAAATGAGCAGTACTTC. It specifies CASSLAGGQNEQYF.

The CDR3 here is CASSDTPLYSYNEQFF. The CDR3, as DNA: TGTGCCAGCAGTGACACCCCTCTATACTCCTACAATGAGCAGTTCTTC. V gene TRBV6-4 combines with J gene TRBJ2-1; D is ambiguous. V was pared by 2 bases and J by 0 bases, with 11 bases between. Germline CDR1 MRHNA, CDR2 SNTAGT. This CDR3 spans 16 amino acids.

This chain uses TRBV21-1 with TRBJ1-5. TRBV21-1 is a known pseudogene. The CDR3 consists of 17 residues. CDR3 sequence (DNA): TGTGCCAGCAGTCCTCAAATAGCTACATTGGCTCATCAGCCCCAGCATTTT. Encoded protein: CASSPQIATLAHQPQHF.

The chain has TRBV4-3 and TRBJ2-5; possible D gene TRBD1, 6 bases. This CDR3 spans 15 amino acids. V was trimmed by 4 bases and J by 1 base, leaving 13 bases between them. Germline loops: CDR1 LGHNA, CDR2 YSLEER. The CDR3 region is CASSRLQGPQETQYF. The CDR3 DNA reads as TGCGCCAGCAGCCGGTTACAGGGCCCCCAAGAGACCCAGTACTTC.

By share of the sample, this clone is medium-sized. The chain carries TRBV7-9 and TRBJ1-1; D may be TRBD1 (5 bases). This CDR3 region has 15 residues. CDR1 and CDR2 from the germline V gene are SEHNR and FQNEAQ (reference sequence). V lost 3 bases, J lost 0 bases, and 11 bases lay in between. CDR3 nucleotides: TGTGCCAGCAGCTTGAATCAGGGAATGAACACTGAAGCTTTCTTT. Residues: CASSLNQGMNTEAFF.

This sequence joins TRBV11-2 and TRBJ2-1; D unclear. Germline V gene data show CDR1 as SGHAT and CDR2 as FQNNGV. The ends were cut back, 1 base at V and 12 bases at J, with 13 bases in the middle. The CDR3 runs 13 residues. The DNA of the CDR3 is TGTGCCAGCAGCTTAGGGGCTTTGTTTGGGCAGTTCTTC. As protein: CASSLGALFGQFF.

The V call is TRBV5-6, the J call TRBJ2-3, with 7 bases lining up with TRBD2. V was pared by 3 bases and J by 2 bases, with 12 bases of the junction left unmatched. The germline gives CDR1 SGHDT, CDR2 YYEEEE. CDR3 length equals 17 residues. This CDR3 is CASSYPGSGGTTDTQYF. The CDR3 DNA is TGTGCCAGCAGCTATCCCGGGTCGGGGGGAACCACAGATACGCAGTATTTT.

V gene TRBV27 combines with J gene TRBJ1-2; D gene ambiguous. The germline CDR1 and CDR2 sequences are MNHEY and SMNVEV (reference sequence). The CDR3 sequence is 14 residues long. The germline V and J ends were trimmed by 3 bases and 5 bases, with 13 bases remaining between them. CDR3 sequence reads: CASSFWGAPYGYTF. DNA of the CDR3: TGTGCCAGCAGTTTCTGGGGAGCCCCGTATGGCTACACCTTC.

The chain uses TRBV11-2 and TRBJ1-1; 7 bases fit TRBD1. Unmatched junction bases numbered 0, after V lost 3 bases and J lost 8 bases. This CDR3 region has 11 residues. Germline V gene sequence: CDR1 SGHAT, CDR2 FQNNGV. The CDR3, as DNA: TGTGCCAGCAGCTTGGGACAGGAAGCTTTCTTT. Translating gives CASSLGQEAFF. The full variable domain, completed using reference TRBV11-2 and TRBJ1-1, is EAGVAQSPRYKIIEKRQSVAFWCNPISGHATLYWYQQILGQGPKLLIQFQNNGVVDDSQLPKDRFSAERLKGVDSTLKIQPAKLEDSAVYLCASSLGQEAFFGQGTRLTVV.

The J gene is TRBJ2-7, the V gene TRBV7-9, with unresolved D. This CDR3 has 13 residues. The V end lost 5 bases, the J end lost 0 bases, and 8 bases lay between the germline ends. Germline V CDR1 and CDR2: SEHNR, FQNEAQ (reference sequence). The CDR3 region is CASSISSSYEQYF. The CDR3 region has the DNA TGTGCCAGCAGCATCTCTAGCTCCTACGAGCAGTACTTC.

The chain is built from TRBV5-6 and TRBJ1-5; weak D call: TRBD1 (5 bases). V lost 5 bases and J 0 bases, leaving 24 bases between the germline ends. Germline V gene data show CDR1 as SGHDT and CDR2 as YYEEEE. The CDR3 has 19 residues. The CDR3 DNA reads TGTGCCAGCAGTTTCACGGGGGTGAGTTCGACTTATAGCAATCAGCCCCAGCATTTT. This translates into CASSFTGVSSTYSNQPQHF.

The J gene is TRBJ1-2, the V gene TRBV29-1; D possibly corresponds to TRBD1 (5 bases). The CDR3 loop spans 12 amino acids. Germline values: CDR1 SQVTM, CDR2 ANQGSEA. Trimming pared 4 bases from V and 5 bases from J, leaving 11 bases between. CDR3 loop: CSVGSDTYGYTF. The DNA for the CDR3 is TGCAGCGTTGGCTCGGACACTTATGGCTACACCTTC.

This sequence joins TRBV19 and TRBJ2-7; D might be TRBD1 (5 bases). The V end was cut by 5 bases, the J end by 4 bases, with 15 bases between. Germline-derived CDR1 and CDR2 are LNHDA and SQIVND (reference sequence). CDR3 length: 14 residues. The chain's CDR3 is CASSVRGRVYEQYF. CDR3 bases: TGTGCCAGTAGTGTTCGCGGCAGGGTATACGAGCAGTACTTC.

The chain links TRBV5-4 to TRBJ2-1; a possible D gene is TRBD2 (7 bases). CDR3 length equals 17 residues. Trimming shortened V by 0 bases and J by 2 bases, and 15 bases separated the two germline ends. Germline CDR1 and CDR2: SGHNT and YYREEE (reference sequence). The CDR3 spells CASSLEEGGFTYNEQFF. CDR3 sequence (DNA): TGTGCCAGCAGCTTGGAGGAGGGGGGGTTTACCTACAATGAGCAGTTCTTC.

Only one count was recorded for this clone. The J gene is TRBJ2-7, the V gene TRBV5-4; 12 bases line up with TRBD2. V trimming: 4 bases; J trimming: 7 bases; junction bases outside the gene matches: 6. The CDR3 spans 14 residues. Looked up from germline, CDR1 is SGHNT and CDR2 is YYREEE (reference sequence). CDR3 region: CASSRTSGVREQYF. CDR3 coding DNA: TGTGCCAGCAGCAGGACTAGCGGGGTTAGGGAGCAGTACTTC.

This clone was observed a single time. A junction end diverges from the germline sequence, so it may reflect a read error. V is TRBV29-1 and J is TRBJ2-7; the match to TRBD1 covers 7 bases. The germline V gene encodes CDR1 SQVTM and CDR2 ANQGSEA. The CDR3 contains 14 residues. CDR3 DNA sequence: TGCGGCGTTGGACCGACAGGGAAACCCTACGAGCAGTACTTC. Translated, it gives CGVGPTGKPYEQYF.

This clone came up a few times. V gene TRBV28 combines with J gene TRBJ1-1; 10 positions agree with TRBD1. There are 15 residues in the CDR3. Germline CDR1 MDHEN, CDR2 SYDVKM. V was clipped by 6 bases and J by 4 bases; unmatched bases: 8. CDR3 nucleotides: TGTGCCAGCAGACCGACAGGGGGCGCGGCCACTGAAGCTTTCTTT. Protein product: CASRPTGGAATEAFF.

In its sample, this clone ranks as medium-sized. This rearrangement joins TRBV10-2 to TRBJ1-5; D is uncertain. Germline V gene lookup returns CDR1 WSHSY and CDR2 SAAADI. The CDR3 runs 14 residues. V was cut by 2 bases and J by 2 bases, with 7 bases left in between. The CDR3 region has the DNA TGCGCCAGCAGTGAGGGCCGGGGCAATCAGCCCCAGCATTTT. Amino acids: CASSEGRGNQPQHF.

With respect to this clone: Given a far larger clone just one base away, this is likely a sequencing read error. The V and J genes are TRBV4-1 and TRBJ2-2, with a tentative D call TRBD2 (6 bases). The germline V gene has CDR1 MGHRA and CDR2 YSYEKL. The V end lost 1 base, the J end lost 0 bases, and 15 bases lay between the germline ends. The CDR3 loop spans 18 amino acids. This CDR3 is CASSQGFASEPNTGELFF. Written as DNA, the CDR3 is TGCGCCAGCAGCCAAGGGTTTGCTAGCGAACCGAACACCGGGGAGCTGTTTTTT.

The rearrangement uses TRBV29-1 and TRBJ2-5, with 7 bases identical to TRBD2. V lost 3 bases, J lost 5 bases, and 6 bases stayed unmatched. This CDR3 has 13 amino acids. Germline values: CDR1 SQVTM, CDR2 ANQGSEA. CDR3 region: CSVDGGVGETQYF. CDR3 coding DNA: TGCAGCGTTGATGGGGGGGTCGGTGAGACCCAGTACTTC. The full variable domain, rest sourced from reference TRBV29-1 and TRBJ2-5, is SAVISQKPSRDICQRGTSLTIQCQVDSQVTMMFWYRQQPGQSLTLIATANQGSEATYESGFVIDKFPISRPNLTFSTLTVSNMSPEDSSIYLCSVDGGVGETQYFGPGTRLLVL.

CDR3 DNA sequence: TGTGCCAGCAGCTTAGATGACAGAGAGCAGTACTTC. Translation gives CASSLDDREQYF. The genes are TRBV7-9 and TRBJ2-7; a possible D gene is TRBD1 (5 bases). V was shortened by 1 base and J by 7 bases, with 8 bases between the two germline ends. Germline assignment: CDR1 SEHNR and CDR2 FQNEAQ (reference sequence). This CDR3 is 12 amino acids long.

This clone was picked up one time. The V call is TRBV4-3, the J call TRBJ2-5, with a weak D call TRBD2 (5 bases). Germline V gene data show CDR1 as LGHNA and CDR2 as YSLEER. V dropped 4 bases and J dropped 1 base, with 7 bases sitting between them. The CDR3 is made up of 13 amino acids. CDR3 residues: CASSPRGQETQYF. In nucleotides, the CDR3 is TGCGCCAGCAGCCCCCGGGGCCAAGAGACCCAGTACTTC.